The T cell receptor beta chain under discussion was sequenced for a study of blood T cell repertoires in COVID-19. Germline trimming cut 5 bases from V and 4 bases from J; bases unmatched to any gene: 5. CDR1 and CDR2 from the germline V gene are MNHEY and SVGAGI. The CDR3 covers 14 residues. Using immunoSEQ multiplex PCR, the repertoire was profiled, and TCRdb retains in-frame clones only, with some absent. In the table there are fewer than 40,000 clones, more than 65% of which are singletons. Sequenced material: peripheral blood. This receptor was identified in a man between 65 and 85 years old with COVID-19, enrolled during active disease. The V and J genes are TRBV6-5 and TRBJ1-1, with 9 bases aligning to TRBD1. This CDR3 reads CASSPDRGSTEAFF. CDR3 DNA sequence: TGTGCCAGCAGTCCAGACAGGGGGAGCACTGAAGCTTTCTTT.